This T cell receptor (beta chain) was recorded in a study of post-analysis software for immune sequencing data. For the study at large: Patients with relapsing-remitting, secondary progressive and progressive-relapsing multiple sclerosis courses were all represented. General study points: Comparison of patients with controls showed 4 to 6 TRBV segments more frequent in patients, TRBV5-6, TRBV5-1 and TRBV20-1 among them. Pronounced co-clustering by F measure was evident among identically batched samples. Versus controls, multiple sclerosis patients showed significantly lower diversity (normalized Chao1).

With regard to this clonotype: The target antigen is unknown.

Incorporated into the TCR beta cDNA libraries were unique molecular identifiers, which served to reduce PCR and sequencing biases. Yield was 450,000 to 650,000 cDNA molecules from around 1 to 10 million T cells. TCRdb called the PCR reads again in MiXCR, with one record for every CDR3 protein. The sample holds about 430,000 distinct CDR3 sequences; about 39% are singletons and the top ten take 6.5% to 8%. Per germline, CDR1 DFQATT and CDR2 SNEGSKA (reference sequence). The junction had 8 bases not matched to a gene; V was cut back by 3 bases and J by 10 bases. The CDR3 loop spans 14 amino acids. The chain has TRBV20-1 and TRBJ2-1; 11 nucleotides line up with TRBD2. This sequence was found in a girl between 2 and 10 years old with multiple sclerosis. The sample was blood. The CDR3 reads CSASETSGRGEQFF. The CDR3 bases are TGCAGTGCTAGTGAAACTAGCGGGAGAGGGGAGCAGTTCTTC.